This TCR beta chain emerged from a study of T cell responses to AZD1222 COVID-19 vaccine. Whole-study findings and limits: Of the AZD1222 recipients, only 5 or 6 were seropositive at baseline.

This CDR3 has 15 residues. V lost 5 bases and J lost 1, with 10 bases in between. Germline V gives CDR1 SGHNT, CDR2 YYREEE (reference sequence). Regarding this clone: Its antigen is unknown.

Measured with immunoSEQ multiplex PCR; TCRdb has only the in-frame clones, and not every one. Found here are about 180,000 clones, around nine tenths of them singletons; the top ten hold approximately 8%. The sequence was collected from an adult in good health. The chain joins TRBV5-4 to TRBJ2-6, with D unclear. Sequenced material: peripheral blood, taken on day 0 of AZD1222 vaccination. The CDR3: CASRFQFSGANVLTF. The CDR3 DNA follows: TGTGCCAGCAGGTTTCAGTTTTCTGGGGCCAACGTCCTGACTTTC.